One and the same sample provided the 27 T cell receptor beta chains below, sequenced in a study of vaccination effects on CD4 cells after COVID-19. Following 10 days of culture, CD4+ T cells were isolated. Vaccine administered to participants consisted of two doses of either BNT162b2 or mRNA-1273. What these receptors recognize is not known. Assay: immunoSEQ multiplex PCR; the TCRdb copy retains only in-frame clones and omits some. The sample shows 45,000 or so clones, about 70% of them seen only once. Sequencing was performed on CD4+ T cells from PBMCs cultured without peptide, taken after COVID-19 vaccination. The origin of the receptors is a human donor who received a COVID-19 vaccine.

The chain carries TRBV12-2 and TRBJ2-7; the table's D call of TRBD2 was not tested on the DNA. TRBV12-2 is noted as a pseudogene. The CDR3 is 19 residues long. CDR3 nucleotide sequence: TGTGCAAGTCGCTCCCGCCCGGGACTAGCGGGACCCACGGCCTACGAGCAGTACTTC. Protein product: CASRSRPGLAGPTAYEQYF.

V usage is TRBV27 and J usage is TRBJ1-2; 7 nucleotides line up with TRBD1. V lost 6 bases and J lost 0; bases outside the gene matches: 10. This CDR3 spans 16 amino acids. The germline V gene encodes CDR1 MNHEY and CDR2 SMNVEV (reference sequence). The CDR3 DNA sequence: TGTGCCAGCAGCAAAATCCGGGACAGACCTAACTATGGCTACACCTTC. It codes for CASSKIRDRPNYGYTF.

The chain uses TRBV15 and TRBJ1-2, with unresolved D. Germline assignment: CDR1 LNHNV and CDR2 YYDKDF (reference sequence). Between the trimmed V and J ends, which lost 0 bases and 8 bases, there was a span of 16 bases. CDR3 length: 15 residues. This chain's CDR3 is CATSRDRYTPEGYTF. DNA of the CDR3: TGTGCCACCAGCAGAGATCGTTACACCCCAGAGGGCTACACCTTC. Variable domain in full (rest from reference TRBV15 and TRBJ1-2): DAMVIQNPRYQVTQFGKPVTLSCSQTLNHNVMYWYQQKSSQAPKLLFHYYDKDFNNEADTPDNFQSRRPNTSFCFLDIRSPGLGDTAMYLCATSRDRYTPEGYTFGSGTRLTVV.

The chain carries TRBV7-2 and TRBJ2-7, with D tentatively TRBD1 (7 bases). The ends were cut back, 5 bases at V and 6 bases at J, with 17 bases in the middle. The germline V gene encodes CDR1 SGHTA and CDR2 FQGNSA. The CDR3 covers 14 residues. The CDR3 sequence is CASSDGGTAFEQYF. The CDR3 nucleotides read TGTGCCAGCAGCGATGGAGGGACAGCTTTCGAGCAGTACTTC.

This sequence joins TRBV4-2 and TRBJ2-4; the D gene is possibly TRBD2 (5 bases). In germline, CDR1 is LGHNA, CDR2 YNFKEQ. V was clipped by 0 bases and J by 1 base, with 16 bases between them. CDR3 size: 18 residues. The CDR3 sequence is CASSQEFSGSGAKNIQYF. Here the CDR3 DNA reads TGTGCCAGCAGCCAAGAATTCAGCGGCTCGGGGGCCAAAAACATTCAGTACTTC.

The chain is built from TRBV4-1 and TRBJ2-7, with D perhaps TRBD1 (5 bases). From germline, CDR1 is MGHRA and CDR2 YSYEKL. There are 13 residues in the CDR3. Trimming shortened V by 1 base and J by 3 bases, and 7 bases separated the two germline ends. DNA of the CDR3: TGCGCCAGCAGCCAAGCGGACATCTACGAGCAGTACTTC. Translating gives CASSQADIYEQYF.

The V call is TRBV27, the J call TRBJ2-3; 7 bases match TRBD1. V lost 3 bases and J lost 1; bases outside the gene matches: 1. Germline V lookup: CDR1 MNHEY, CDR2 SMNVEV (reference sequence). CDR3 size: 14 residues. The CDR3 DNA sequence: TGTGCCAGCAGTTTCGGACAGGGCACAGATACGCAGTATTTT. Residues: CASSFGQGTDTQYF.

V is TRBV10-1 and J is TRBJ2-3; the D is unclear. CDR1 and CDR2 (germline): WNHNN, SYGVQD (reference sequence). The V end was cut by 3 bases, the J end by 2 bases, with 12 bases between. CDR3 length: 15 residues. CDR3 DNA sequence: TGCGCCAGCAGTGATTCAGGAATAGCCACAGATACGCAGTATTTT. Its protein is CASSDSGIATDTQYF.

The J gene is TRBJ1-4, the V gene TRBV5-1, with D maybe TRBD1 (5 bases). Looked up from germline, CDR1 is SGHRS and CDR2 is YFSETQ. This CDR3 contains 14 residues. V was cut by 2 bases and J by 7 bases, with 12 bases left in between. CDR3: CASSLQDGSEKLFF. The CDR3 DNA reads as TGCGCCAGCAGCTTACAGGATGGGAGTGAAAAACTGTTTTTT.

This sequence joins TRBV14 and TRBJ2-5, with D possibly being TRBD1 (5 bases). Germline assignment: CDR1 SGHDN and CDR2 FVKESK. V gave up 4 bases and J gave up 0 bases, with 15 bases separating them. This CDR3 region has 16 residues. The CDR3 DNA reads TGTGCCAGCAGCCCCCACAGGAGCTCGTACCAAGAGACCCAGTACTTC. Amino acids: CASSPHRSSYQETQYF.

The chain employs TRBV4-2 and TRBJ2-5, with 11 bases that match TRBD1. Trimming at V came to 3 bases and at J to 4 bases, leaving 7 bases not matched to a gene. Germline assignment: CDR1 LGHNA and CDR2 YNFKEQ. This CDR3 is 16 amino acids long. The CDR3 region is CASSQIGTGGPETQYF. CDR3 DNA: TGTGCCAGCAGCCAGATCGGGACAGGGGGTCCAGAGACCCAGTACTTC.

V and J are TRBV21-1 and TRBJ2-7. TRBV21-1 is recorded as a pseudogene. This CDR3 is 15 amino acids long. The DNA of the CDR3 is TGTGCCAGCAGCAAAGTTGAGGGGATCATCGACGAGCAGTACTTC. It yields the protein CASSKVEGIIDEQYF.

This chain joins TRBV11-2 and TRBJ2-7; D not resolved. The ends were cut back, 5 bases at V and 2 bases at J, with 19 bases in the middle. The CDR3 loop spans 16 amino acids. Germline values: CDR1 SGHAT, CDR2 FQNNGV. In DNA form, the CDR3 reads TGTGCCAGCAGCCCGATCCTCGACAAAAAGGCCTACGAGCAGTACTTC. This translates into CASSPILDKKAYEQYF.

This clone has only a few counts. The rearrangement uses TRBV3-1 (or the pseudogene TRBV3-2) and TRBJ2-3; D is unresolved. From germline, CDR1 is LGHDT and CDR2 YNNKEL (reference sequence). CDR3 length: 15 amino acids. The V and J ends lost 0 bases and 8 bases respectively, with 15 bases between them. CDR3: CASSQDHSTLRTQYF. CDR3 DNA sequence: TGTGCCAGCAGCCAAGATCACTCTACCCTCCGTACGCAGTATTTT.

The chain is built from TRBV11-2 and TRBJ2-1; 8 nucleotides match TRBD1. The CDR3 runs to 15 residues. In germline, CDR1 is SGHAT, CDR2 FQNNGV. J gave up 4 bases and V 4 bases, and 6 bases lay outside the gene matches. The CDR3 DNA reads TGTGCCAGCAGCTCTGGGACAGGAGATTACAATGAGCAGTTCTTC. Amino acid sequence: CASSSGTGDYNEQFF.

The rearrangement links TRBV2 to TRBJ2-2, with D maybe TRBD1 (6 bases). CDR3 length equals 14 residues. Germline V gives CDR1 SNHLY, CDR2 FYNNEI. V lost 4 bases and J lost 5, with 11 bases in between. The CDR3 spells CASSVSQGTGELFF. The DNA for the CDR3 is TGTGCCAGCAGTGTCTCACAGGGAACCGGGGAGCTGTTTTTT.

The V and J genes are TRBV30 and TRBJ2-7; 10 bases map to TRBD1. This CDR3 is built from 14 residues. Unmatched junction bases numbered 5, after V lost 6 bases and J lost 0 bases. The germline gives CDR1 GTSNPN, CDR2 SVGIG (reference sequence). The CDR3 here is CACTRTGGSYEQYF. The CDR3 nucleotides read TGTGCCTGTACCAGGACAGGGGGCTCCTACGAGCAGTACTTC.

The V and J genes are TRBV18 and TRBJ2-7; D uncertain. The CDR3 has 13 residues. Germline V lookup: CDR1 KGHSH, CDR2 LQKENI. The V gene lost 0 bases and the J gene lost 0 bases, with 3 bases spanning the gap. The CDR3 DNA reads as TGTGCCAGCTCACCACCGGGCTCCTACGAGCAGTACTTC. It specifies CASSPPGSYEQYF.

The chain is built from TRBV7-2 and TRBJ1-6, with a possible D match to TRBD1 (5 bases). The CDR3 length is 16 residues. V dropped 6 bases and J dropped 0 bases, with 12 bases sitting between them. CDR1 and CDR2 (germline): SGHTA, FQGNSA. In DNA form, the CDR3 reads TGTGCCAGCAGGGGGACTGATAGCTCCTATAATTCACCCCTCCACTTT. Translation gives CASRGTDSSYNSPLHF.

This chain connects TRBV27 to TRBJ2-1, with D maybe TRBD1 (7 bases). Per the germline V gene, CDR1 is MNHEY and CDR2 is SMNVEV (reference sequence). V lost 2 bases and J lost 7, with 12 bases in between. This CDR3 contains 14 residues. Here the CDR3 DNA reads TGTGCCAGCAGTTTAAGCAGGGGGGCGAATGAGCAGTTCTTC. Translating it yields CASSLSRGANEQFF.

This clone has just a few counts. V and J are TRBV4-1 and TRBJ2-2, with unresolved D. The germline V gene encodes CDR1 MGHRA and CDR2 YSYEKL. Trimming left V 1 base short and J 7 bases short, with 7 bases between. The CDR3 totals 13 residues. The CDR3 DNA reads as TGCGCCAGCAGCCAAGTGGCGAACGGGGAGCTGTTTTTT. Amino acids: CASSQVANGELFF.

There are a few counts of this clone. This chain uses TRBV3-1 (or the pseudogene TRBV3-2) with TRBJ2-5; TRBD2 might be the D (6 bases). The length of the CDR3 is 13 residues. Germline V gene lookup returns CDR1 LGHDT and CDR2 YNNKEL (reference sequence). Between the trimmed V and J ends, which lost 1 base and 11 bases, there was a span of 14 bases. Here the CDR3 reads CASSQVPGGEQYF. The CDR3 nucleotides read TGTGCCAGCAGCCAAGTTCCAGGAGGGGAGCAGTACTTC.

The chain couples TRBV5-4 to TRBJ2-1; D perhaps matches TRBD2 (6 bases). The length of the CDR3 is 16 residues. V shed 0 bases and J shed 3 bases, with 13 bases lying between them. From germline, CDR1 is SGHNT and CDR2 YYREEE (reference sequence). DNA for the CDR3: TGTGCCAGCAGCTTGGACGGACTACAGCACTACAATGAGCAGTTCTTC. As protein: CASSLDGLQHYNEQFF.

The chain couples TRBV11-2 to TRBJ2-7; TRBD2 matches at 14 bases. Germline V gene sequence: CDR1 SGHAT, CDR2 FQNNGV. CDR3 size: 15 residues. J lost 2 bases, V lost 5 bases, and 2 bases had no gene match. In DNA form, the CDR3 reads TGTGCCAGCAGCCAGGGACTAGCGGGGGCCTACGAGCAGTACTTC. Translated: CASSQGLAGAYEQYF. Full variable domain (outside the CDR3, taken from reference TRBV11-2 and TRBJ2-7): EAGVAQSPRYKIIEKRQSVAFWCNPISGHATLYWYQQILGQGPKLLIQFQNNGVVDDSQLPKDRFSAERLKGVDSTLKIQPAKLEDSAVYLCASSQGLAGAYEQYFGPGTRLTVT.

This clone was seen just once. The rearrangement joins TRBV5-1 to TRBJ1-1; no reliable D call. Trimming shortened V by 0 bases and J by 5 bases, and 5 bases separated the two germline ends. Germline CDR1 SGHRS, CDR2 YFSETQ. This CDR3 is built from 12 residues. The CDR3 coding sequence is TGCGCCAGCAGCTTGGTTGGGACTGAAGCTTTCTTT. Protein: CASSLVGTEAFF.

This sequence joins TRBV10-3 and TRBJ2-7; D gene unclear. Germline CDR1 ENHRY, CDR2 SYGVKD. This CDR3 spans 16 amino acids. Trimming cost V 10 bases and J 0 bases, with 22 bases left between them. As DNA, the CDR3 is TGTGCCACCAAGGGCACAATGGCGGCGAGCTCCTACGAGCAGTACTTC. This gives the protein CATKGTMAASSYEQYF.

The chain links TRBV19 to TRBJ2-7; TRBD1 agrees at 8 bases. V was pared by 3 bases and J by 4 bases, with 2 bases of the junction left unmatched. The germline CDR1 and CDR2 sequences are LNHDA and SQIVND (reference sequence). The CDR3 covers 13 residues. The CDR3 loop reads CASSIDRGYEQYF. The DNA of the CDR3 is TGTGCCAGTAGTATCGACAGGGGTTACGAGCAGTACTTC.